Listed below are T cell receptor beta chains from one sample, sequenced in a study of beta chain features in type 1 diabetes. Here immunoSEQ multiplex PCR was the method, and the copy in TCRdb shows in-frame clones only, minus some. The sample has about 240,000 clones, 27% seen once. Material: central memory CD4+ T cells from blood. The receptor set was obtained from a man between 25 and 39 years old in good health. CDR3s include the opening cysteine and the closing phenylalanine or tryptophan. The D gene is left open where the match is weak. Not all rows give a size; the values are once, few, many and, for expanded clones, a class.

clone size: many; V gene: TRBV30; J gene: TRBJ2-1; D gene: TRBD2; CDR3 protein: CAWGTSGAPRNEQFF; CDR3 DNA: TGTGCCTGGGGTACTAGCGGGGCCCCCCGCAATGAGCAGTTCTTC
clone size: few; V gene: TRBV29-1; J gene: TRBJ2-7; D gene: NA; CDR3 protein: CSVENRDTDYEQYF; CDR3 DNA: TGCAGCGTTGAAAACCGAGACACCGACTACGAGCAGTACTTC
clone size: NA; V gene: TRBV7-2; J gene: TRBJ1-2; D gene: NA; CDR3 protein: CASSSSGGSYGYTF; CDR3 DNA: TGTGCCAGCAGCTCTAGTGGGGGCAGCTATGGCTACACCTTC
clone size: NA; V gene: TRBV5-1; J gene: TRBJ2-5; D gene: NA; CDR3 protein: CASSLMLAEETQYF; CDR3 DNA: TGCGCCAGCAGCTTAATGCTAGCAGAGGAGACCCAGTACTTC
clone size: NA; V gene: TRBV28; J gene: TRBJ2-7; D gene: TRBD1; CDR3 protein: CASSLYRDRGGEQYF; CDR3 DNA: TGTGCCAGCAGTTTATACCGGGACAGGGGCGGGGAGCAGTACTTC
clone size: few; V gene: TRBV9; J gene: TRBJ2-1; D gene: NA; CDR3 protein: CASSELGYDNEQFF; CDR3 DNA: TGTGCCAGCAGCGAACTCGGTTACGACAATGAGCAGTTCTTC
clone size: NA; V gene: TRBV6-1; J gene: TRBJ2-5; D gene: NA; CDR3 protein: CASSSGETQYF; CDR3 DNA: TGTGCCAGCAGTTCCGGGGAGACCCAGTACTTC
clone size: NA; V gene: TRBV28; J gene: TRBJ1-5; D gene: NA; CDR3 protein: CASRKQGSGNQPQHF; CDR3 DNA: TGTGCCAGCAGGAAACAGGGATCCGGCAATCAGCCCCAGCATTTT
clone size: NA; V gene: TRBV7-8; J gene: TRBJ1-1; D gene: NA; CDR3 protein: CASSFGVANTEAFF; CDR3 DNA: TGTGCCAGCAGCTTCGGGGTGGCGAACACTGAAGCTTTCTTT
clone size: NA; V gene: TRBV7-2; J gene: TRBJ2-1; D gene: NA; CDR3 protein: CASSFIQGHEQFF; CDR3 DNA: TGTGCCAGCAGTTTTATACAGGGCCATGAGCAGTTCTTC
clone size: NA; V gene: TRBV29-1; J gene: TRBJ2-2; D gene: TRBD1; CDR3 protein: CSGGDRHTGELFF; CDR3 DNA: TGCAGCGGTGGGGACAGACACACCGGGGAGCTGTTTTTT
clone size: few; V gene: TRBV29-1; J gene: TRBJ1-2; D gene: TRBD1; CDR3 protein: CSADSGGSYYGYTF; CDR3 DNA: TGCAGCGCGGATTCAGGGGGCTCTTACTATGGCTACACCTTC
clone size: many; V gene: TRBV25-1; J gene: TRBJ2-5; D gene: TRBD1; CDR3 protein: CASSTPGQIQETQYF; CDR3 DNA: TGTGCCAGCAGCACCCCGGGACAGATACAAGAGACCCAGTACTTC
clone size: many; V gene: TRBV7-2; J gene: TRBJ1-1; D gene: NA; CDR3 protein: CASSLNRVAFF; CDR3 DNA: TGTGCCAGCAGCTTAAATCGGGTAGCTTTCTTT
clone size: NA; V gene: TRBV7-6; J gene: TRBJ1-1; D gene: TRBD1; CDR3 protein: CASSPGGDAEAFF; CDR3 DNA: TGTGCCAGCAGCCCAGGGGGGGACGCTGAAGCTTTCTTT
clone size: NA; V gene: TRBV28; J gene: TRBJ2-5; D gene: TRBD1; CDR3 protein: CASRPPGTGPETQYF; CDR3 DNA: TGTGCCAGCAGGCCCCCCGGGACAGGGCCAGAGACCCAGTACTTC
clone size: NA; V gene: TRBV6-1; J gene: TRBJ2-1; D gene: TRBD1; CDR3 protein: CASYPGQAKYNEQFF; CDR3 DNA: TGTGCCTCGTACCCCGGACAGGCGAAATACAATGAGCAGTTCTTC
clone size: NA; V gene: TRBV7-9; J gene: TRBJ2-1; D gene: NA; CDR3 protein: CASSHTRVAYNEQFF; CDR3 DNA: TGTGCCAGCAGCCATACTCGGGTGGCCTACAATGAGCAGTTCTTC
clone size: few; V gene: TRBV5-1; J gene: TRBJ1-1; D gene: TRBD1; CDR3 protein: CASQRETGTWTEAFF; CDR3 DNA: TGCGCCAGCCAGCGAGAGACAGGGACGTGGACTGAAGCTTTCTTT
clone size: few; V gene: TRBV30; J gene: TRBJ2-7; D gene: TRBD2; CDR3 protein: CAWRGGSGSYEQYF; CDR3 DNA: TGTGCCTGGAGAGGCGGGAGCGGGTCCTACGAGCAGTACTTC
clone size: many; V gene: TRBV11-3; J gene: TRBJ2-5; D gene: TRBD2; CDR3 protein: CASSPAPTSGGAETQYF; CDR3 DNA: TGTGCCAGCAGCCCGGCCCCCACTAGCGGGGGGGCGGAGACCCAGTACTTC
clone size: NA; V gene: TRBV2; J gene: TRBJ2-7; D gene: NA; CDR3 protein: CASKTGSSSYEQYF; CDR3 DNA: TGTGCCAGCAAGACGGGGAGTAGCTCCTACGAGCAGTACTTC
clone size: NA; V gene: TRBV6-5; J gene: TRBJ2-7; D gene: NA; CDR3 protein: CASRQPAATYEQYF; CDR3 DNA: TGTGCCAGCAGGCAACCAGCGGCTACCTACGAGCAGTACTTC
clone size: few; V gene: TRBV27; J gene: TRBJ1-2; D gene: NA; CDR3 protein: CASGTRRGYTF; CDR3 DNA: TGTGCCAGTGGGACACGGCGAGGCTACACCTTC
clone size: few; V gene: TRBV19; J gene: TRBJ1-1; D gene: NA; CDR3 protein: CASRDLNTEAFF; CDR3 DNA: TGTGCCAGTAGGGACCTTAACACTGAAGCTTTCTTT
clone size: NA; V gene: TRBV7-9; J gene: TRBJ1-2; D gene: NA; CDR3 protein: CATIQGMGPGGYTF; CDR3 DNA: TGTGCCACCATACAGGGTATGGGACCTGGTGGCTACACCTTC
clone size: NA; V gene: TRBV30; J gene: TRBJ1-2; D gene: NA; CDR3 protein: CAWSPGTNTF; CDR3 DNA: TGTGCCTGGAGTCCCGGGACAAACACCTTC
clone size: NA; V gene: TRBV25-1; J gene: TRBJ1-4; D gene: NA; CDR3 protein: CASSARTLGLFF; CDR3 DNA: TGTGCCAGCAGTGCTCGGACCCTCGGACTGTTTTTT
clone size: NA; V gene: TRBV2; J gene: TRBJ1-4; D gene: NA; CDR3 protein: CASSAADAEKLFF; CDR3 DNA: TGTGCCAGCAGTGCTGCGGACGCAGAAAAACTGTTTTTT